This record concerns one T cell receptor (beta chain) sequence. This CDR3 spans 15 amino acids. In germline, CDR1 is MDHEN, CDR2 SYDVKM. V lost 6 bases, J lost 0 bases, and 6 bases stayed unmatched. The data are from a study of blood T cell repertoires in COVID-19. Profiled with immunoSEQ multiplex PCR; TCRdb holds only in-frame clones, not every one. The sample records around 99,000 clones, 60% to 85% being singletons. Sequenced material: peripheral blood. The receptor comes from a human donor in a cohort sampled during active or convalescent COVID-19. The chain recombines TRBV28 with TRBJ2-7; 9 bases align to TRBD2. CDR3 in DNA: TGTGCCAGCAGAATAGCGGGAGCAATCTCCTACGAGCAGTACTTC. Translating it yields CASRIAGAISYEQYF.